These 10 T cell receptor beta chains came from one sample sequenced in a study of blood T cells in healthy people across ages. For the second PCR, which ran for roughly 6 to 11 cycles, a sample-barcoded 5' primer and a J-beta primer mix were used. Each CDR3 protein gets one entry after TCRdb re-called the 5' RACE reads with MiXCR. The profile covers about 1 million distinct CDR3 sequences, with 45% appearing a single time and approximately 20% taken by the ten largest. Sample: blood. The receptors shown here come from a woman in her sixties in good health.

CDR3 bases: TGTGCCAGCAGCCCGAGGACAGGAGGGATTAGCAATCAGCCCCAGCATTTT. Encoded protein: CASSPRTGGISNQPQHF. The chain employs TRBV6-1 and TRBJ1-5, with 7 bases matching TRBD1. Germline V gene data show CDR1 as MNHNS and CDR2 as SASEGT. This CDR3 is 17 amino acids long. The ends lost 6 bases at V and 0 bases at J; junction bases unmatched: 11.

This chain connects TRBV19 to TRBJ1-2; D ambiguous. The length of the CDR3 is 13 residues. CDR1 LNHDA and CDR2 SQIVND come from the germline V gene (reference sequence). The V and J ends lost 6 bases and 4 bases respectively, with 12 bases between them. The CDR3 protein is CASSVGGSYGYTF. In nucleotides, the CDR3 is TGTGCCAGTAGCGTCGGTGGGAGCTATGGCTACACCTTC. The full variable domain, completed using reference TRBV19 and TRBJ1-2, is DGGITQSPKYLFRKEGQNVTLSCEQNLNHDAMYWYRQDPGQGLRLIYYSQIVNDFQKGDIAEGYSVSREKKESFPLTVTSAQKNPTAFYLCASSVGGSYGYTFGSGTRLTVV.

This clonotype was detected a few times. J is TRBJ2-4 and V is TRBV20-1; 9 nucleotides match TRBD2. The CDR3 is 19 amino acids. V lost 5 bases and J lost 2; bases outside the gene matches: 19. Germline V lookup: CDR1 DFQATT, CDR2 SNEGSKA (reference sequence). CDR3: CSAPEKREVWGATKNIQYF. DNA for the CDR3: TGCAGTGCTCCTGAGAAGCGGGAGGTTTGGGGCGCGACCAAAAACATTCAGTACTTC.

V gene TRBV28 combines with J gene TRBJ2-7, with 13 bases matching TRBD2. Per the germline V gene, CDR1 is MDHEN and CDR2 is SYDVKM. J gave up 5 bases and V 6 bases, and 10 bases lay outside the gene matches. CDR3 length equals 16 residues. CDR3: CASRPTGTSGIHEQYF. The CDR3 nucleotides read TGTGCCAGCAGGCCAACCGGGACTAGCGGGATCCACGAGCAGTACTTC.

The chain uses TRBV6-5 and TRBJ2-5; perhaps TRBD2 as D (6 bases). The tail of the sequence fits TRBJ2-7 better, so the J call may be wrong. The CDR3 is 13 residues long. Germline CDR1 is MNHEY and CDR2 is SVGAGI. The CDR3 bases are TGTGCCAGCAGTTACAAGGAGGGAGGCGAGCAGTACTTC. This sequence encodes CASSYKEGGEQYF.

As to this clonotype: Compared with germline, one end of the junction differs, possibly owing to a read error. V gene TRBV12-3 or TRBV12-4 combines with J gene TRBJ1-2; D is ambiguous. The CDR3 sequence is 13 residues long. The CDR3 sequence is CASSQLLNDGYTF. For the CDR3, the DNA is TGTGCCAGCAGTCAACTCCTTAACGATGGCTACACCTTC.

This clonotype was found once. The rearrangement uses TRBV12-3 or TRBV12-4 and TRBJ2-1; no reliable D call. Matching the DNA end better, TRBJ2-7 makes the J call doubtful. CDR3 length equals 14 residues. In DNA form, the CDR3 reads TGTGCCAGCAGCCCCAGTTCGAGGACCGACGAGCAGTACTTC. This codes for CASSPSSRTDEQYF.

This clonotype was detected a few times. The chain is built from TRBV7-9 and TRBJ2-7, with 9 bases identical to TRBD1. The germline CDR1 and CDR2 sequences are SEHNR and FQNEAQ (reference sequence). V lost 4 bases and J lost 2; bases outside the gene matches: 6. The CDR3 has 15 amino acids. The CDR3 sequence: CASSSGTGRAYEQYF. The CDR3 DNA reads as TGTGCCAGCAGCTCGGGGACAGGGAGGGCCTACGAGCAGTACTTC. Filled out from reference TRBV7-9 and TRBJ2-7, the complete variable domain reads DTGVSQNPRHKITKRGQNVTFRCDPISEHNRLYWYRQTLGQGPEFLTYFQNEAQLEKSRLLSDRFSAERPKGSFSTLEIQRTEQGDSAMYLCASSSGTGRAYEQYFGPGTRLTVT.

In DNA form, the CDR3 reads TGTGCCAGCAGCCCAGATACAGGGGCTGGCGCCAAAAACATTCAGTACTTC. Its translation: CASSPDTGAGAKNIQYF. The rearrangement uses TRBV7-9 and TRBJ2-4; 7 bases are shared with TRBD1. This CDR3 contains 17 residues. The germline CDR1 and CDR2 sequences are SEHNR and FQNEAQ (reference sequence). V was pared by 5 bases and J by 1 base, with 11 bases of the junction left unmatched.

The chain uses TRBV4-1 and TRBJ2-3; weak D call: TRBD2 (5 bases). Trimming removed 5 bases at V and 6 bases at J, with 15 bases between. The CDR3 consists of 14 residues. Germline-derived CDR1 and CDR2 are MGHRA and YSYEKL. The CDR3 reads CASSEPLSGDTQYF. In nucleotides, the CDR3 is TGCGCCAGCAGCGAACCCTTATCGGGGGATACGCAGTATTTT.